The 21 T cell receptor beta chains below all came from one sample that was sequenced in a study of T cell repertoires in cytomegalovirus infection. No antigen is known for these receptors. TCRdb re-called the reads with MiXCR, one entry per CDR3 protein. The sample records some 940,000 distinct CDR3 sequences, approximately 32% being singletons. The input for sequencing was cultured CD8+ T cells from PBMCs, taken from culture after CMV antigen stimulation. The receptors derive from a human donor in good health (CMV status not recorded). Some clones in this sample may be carry-over from other donors' samples.

The chain uses TRBV27 and TRBJ2-2; no reliable D call. The CDR3 covers 15 residues. V was cut by 6 bases and J by 1 base, with 12 bases left in between. Germline V gene lookup returns CDR1 MNHEY and CDR2 SMNVEV (reference sequence). The CDR3 reads CASRIGRRNTGELFF. CDR3 sequence (DNA): TGTGCCAGCAGAATAGGTAGAAGGAACACCGGGGAGCTGTTTTTT.

This clonotype was picked up many times. J is TRBJ2-1 and V is TRBV7-6; 12 nucleotides align to TRBD2. The CDR3 spans 16 residues. Trimming removed 1 base from V and 7 bases from J; junction bases left unmatched: 5. CDR1 and CDR2 from the germline V gene are SGHVS and FNYEAQ. CDR3 nucleotide sequence: TGTGCCAGCAGCTTAGAACTAGCGGGGGGCCGGAATGAGCAGTTCTTC. This encodes CASSLELAGGRNEQFF.

This clonotype was picked up many times. The chain is built from TRBV7-2 and TRBJ1-1; D gene ambiguous. The V end was cut by 4 bases, the J end by 6 bases, with 9 bases between. The CDR3 consists of 12 residues. Germline CDR1 is SGHTA and CDR2 is FQGNSA. The CDR3, as DNA: TGTGCCAGCAGCTACCCGGGCCCTGAAGCTTTCTTT. Residues: CASSYPGPEAFF. The whole variable domain, remainder taken from reference TRBV7-2 and TRBJ1-1, is GAGVSQSPSNKVTEKGKDVELRCDPISGHTALYWYRQSLGQGLEFLIYFQGNSAPDKSGLPSDRFSAERTGGSVSTLTIQRTQQEDSAVYLCASSYPGPEAFFGQGTRLTVV.

The sample holds a few counts of this clonotype. V gene TRBV10-1 combines with J gene TRBJ2-5, with D possibly TRBD1 on 6 matching bases. The CDR3 has 18 amino acids. Trimming took 2 bases from V and 5 from J, leaving 24 bases between them. Germline assignment: CDR1 WNHNN and CDR2 SYGVQD (reference sequence). CDR3 sequence: CASSEINTGGDLRETQYF. In nucleotides, the CDR3 is TGCGCCAGCAGTGAGATTAATACTGGGGGCGACCTTCGGGAGACCCAGTACTTC.

This chain uses TRBV6-2 or TRBV6-3 with TRBJ1-1; D not resolved. CDR3 length equals 15 residues. The germline V and J ends were trimmed by 5 bases and 0 bases, with 13 bases remaining between them. CDR1 and CDR2 from the germline V gene are MNHEY and SVGEGT. The CDR3 bases are TGTGCCAGCAGTCCCCCTGGAGAAATGAACACTGAAGCTTTCTTT. Translated: CASSPPGEMNTEAFF.

The rearrangement joins TRBV12-5 to TRBJ1-1, with 7 positions matching TRBD1. CDR1 and CDR2 (germline): LGHNT, FRNRAP. This CDR3 has 14 amino acids. The ends lost 8 bases at V and 5 bases at J; junction bases unmatched: 11. Here the CDR3 reads CASNPEGAGTEAFF. The CDR3 DNA reads as TGTGCTAGTAATCCTGAGGGGGCGGGTACTGAAGCTTTCTTT.

The CDR3 protein is CASSQDPDRMVGANTGELFF. CDR3 sequence (DNA): TGCGCCAGCAGCCAAGATCCCGACAGGATGGTTGGAGCGAACACCGGGGAGCTGTTTTTT. The gene calls are TRBV4-3 and TRBJ2-2; a possible D gene is TRBD1 (6 bases). This CDR3 has 20 amino acids. From germline, CDR1 is LGHNA and CDR2 YSLEER. V lost 0 bases, J lost 0 bases, and 20 bases lay in between.

The V and J genes are TRBV27 and TRBJ1-2; TRBD1 matches at 7 bases. The CDR3 runs to 14 residues. Germline CDR1 is MNHEY and CDR2 is SMNVEV (reference sequence). Trimming cost V 5 bases and J 5 bases; bases outside gene matches: 8. CDR3 in amino acids: CASSTQGGPYGYTF. CDR3 DNA: TGTGCCAGCAGTACTCAAGGGGGCCCTTATGGCTACACCTTC.

This chain links TRBV11-1 with TRBJ1-6, with 7 bases lining up with TRBD1. This CDR3 is 17 amino acids long. Germline assignment: CDR1 SGHAT and CDR2 FQDESV (reference sequence). After removal of 4 bases from V and 2 bases from J, the junction contained 8 bases not matched to a gene. DNA of the CDR3: TGTGCCAGCAGCTATCGGACAGGAGGCCCCTATAATTCACCCCTCCACTTT. Translating gives CASSYRTGGPYNSPLHF.

V gene TRBV10-3 combines with J gene TRBJ1-5; D remains unclear. V dropped 4 bases and J dropped 3 bases, with 4 bases sitting between them. The CDR3 totals 12 residues. CDR1 ENHRY and CDR2 SYGVKD come from the germline V gene. The DNA of the CDR3 is TGTGCCATCAGTGCTCACAATCAGCCCCAGCATTTT. Amino acid sequence: CAISAHNQPQHF.

This rearrangement joins TRBV7-9 to TRBJ1-1; maybe TRBD1 (6 bases). CDR3 size: 16 residues. The germline V gene encodes CDR1 SEHNR and CDR2 FQNEAQ (reference sequence). The germline V and J ends were trimmed by 5 bases and 4 bases, with 20 bases remaining between them. CDR3 in amino acids: CASSPLILGGLTEAFF. The CDR3 bases are TGTGCCAGCAGCCCATTAATACTGGGGGGCCTCACTGAAGCTTTCTTT.

This rearrangement joins TRBV6-6 to TRBJ2-2; possibly TRBD1 for D (8 bases). V was clipped by 5 bases and J by 6 bases, with 16 bases between them. The germline CDR1 and CDR2 sequences are MNHNY and SVGAGI (reference sequence). This CDR3 is built from 15 residues. CDR3 in amino acids: CASSLTGEGAGELFF. CDR3 coding DNA: TGTGCCAGCAGTCTGACAGGGGAGGGGGCCGGGGAGCTGTTTTTT.

At least ten counts were recorded for this clonotype. This rearrangement joins TRBV10-3 to TRBJ1-4, with TRBD1 as a possible D gene (5 bases). Germline-derived CDR1 and CDR2 are ENHRY and SYGVKD. The CDR3 is made up of 11 amino acids. Deletions cut 6 bases from V and 7 bases from J, with 6 bases between. The DNA for the CDR3 is TGTGCCATCAGGGGGGGTGAAAAACTGTTTTTT. Translating it yields CAIRGGEKLFF.

This clonotype occurred a few times. V usage is TRBV7-6 and J usage is TRBJ2-7, with 10 bases matching TRBD1. Germline-derived CDR1 and CDR2 are SGHVS and FNYEAQ. Trimming at V came to 1 base and at J to 5 bases, leaving 8 bases not matched to a gene. CDR3 length: 16 residues. CDR3 amino acids: CASSLGPDRGVDEQYF. CDR3 bases: TGTGCCAGCAGCTTAGGCCCGGACAGGGGGGTGGACGAGCAGTACTTC.

The genes are TRBV7-6 and TRBJ1-1; 7 nucleotides agree with TRBD1. This CDR3 contains 14 residues. Germline V gives CDR1 SGHVS, CDR2 FNYEAQ. V gave up 6 bases and J gave up 6 bases; unmatched junction bases: 10. The CDR3 DNA follows: TGTGCCAGCAGGTTCCCAGGACAGGTCTCTGAAGCTTTCTTT. It codes for CASRFPGQVSEAFF.

The sample holds many counts of this clonotype. The J gene is TRBJ1-6, the V gene TRBV7-6, with 10 bases fitting TRBD1. Trimming at V came to 9 bases and at J to 10 bases, leaving 6 bases not matched to a gene. The CDR3 extends over 13 amino acids. Germline CDR1 reads SGHVS; CDR2 reads FNYEAQ. This CDR3 is CASSGQGVSPLHF. Written as DNA, the CDR3 is TGTGCCAGTAGCGGACAGGGGGTCTCACCCCTCCACTTT.

The V gene is TRBV7-9, the J gene TRBJ1-2; D remains ambiguous. Germline V gene data show CDR1 as SEHNR and CDR2 as FQNEAQ (reference sequence). This CDR3 has 16 residues. V was cut by 5 bases and J by 1 base, with 17 bases left in between. The DNA for the CDR3 is TGTGCCAGCAGCCCTCCCTCTCGTTGGGATAACTATGGCTACACCTTC. Its protein is CASSPPSRWDNYGYTF. The full variable domain, in which reference TRBV7-9 and TRBJ1-2 provide the parts outside the CDR3, is DTGVSQNPRHKITKRGQNVTFRCDPISEHNRLYWYRQTLGQGPEFLTYFQNEAQLEKSRLLSDRFSAERPKGSFSTLEIQRTEQGDSAMYLCASSPPSRWDNYGYTFGSGTRLTVV.

This clonotype is labeled as medium-sized. This chain connects TRBV6-2 or TRBV6-3 to TRBJ2-1; D gene uncertain. Trimming stripped 5 bases from V and 6 bases from J, with 8 bases between. This CDR3 has 12 amino acids. Germline lookup yields CDR1 MNHEY and CDR2 SVGEGT. The CDR3 nucleotides are TGTGCCAGCAGTCCCACGGCCAATGAGCAGTTCTTC. Translated: CASSPTANEQFF.

The chain links TRBV24-1 to TRBJ2-3, with D unresolved. CDR3 length: 11 residues. Germline V lookup: CDR1 KGHDR, CDR2 SFDVKD. The germline V and J ends were trimmed by 2 bases and 8 bases, with 4 bases remaining between them. The CDR3 reads CATSDWGTQYF. For the CDR3, the DNA is TGTGCCACCAGTGATTGGGGTACGCAGTATTTT.

The chain employs TRBV15 and TRBJ1-5, with a weak D call TRBD1 (5 bases). This CDR3 is 15 amino acids long. V gave up 4 bases and J gave up 0 bases, with 10 bases separating them. The germline V gene has CDR1 LNHNV and CDR2 YYDKDF (reference sequence). CDR3 protein: CATSTRDGSNQPQHF. CDR3 nucleotide sequence: TGTGCCACCAGCACCCGGGACGGTAGCAATCAGCCCCAGCATTTT.

This clonotype has at least ten counts. This rearrangement joins TRBV7-6 to TRBJ2-2, with 8 bases identical to TRBD1. The trim removed 2 bases at V and 1 base at J, leaving 12 bases unmatched. The germline V gene encodes CDR1 SGHVS and CDR2 FNYEAQ. CDR3 length equals 19 residues. The CDR3 reads CASSLLARGRWRNTGELFF. CDR3 coding DNA: TGTGCCAGCAGCTTATTAGCCAGGGGGCGGTGGAGGAACACCGGGGAGCTGTTTTTT.